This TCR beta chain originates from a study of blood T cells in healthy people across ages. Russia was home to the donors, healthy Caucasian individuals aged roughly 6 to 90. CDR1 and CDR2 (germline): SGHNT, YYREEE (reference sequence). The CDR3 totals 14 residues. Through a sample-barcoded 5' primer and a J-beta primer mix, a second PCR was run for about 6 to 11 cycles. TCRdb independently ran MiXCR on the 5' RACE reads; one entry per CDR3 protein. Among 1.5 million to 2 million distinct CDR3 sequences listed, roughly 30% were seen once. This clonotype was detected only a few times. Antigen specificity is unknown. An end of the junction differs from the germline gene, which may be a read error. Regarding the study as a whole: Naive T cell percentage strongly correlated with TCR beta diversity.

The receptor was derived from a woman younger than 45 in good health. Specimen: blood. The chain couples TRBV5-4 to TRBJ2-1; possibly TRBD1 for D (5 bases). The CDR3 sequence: CTSSLNPRANEQFF. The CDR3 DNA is TGTACCAGCAGCTTGAATCCCAGGGCTAATGAGCAGTTCTTC.